This TCR beta chain was found in a study of cytomegalovirus exposure and HLA in healthy donors (dated by TCRdb to about 2017). Looking at the study overall: In an earlier analysis of under 600 of the donors, about 270 Gb of sequence data and 90 million to 130 million unique TCR beta sequences from about 180 million T cells were reported. An early release covering roughly 580 HLA-typed donors comprised 250 to 350 gigabases of sequencing data and around 80 million unique TCR sequences. Of the 350 to 450 genotyped donors, roughly 76% were placed in the genetic ancestry cluster associated with self-reported Caucasian donors. The aim of the study was to test whether cataloging public T cell receptors could identify signatures of past pathogen exposure. The study profiled the T cell repertoires of fewer than 850 subjects by immunosequencing and related them to cytomegalovirus serostatus. A separate validation cohort of 100 to 150 different subjects was used in addition to the 666-subject first cohort. The study combined high-throughput TCR immunosequencing, statistical association of individual TCRs with disease status, and machine learning to predict cytomegalovirus infection status. To study patterns of TCR occurrence, a later analysis re-analyzed previously published TCR beta repertoires from several hundred donors and added high-resolution HLA genotyping. The later analysis used no new phenotypic data to find candidate immune exposures, relying instead on TCR beta sequences and their occurrence across donors. An earlier analysis of several hundred of the donors applied high-throughput TCR beta sequencing to assess whether each TCR beta V gene segment acted as functional or pseudogenic. Donor age, sex, ethnicity and CMV serostatus were compiled together with the repertoire data. Genome-wide SNP genotypes for about 55% of the roughly 670 donors were used in a later genetic analysis, which treated that subset as a discovery cohort. Every discovery cohort repertoire had been produced on one sequencing platform. HLA typing included class I and class II loci at four-digit resolution. The number of typed donors differed by locus: 629-630 for A, B, C, DRB1 and DQB1; 500 to 550 for DQA1; approximately 610 for DPA1; and some 450 for DPB1. A handful of DR-DQ haplotypes were handled as single units for association and clustering because linkage in the cohort was strong. Among around 400 genotyped donors of the cohort, an average of around 250,000 unique TCR beta nucleotide sequences was sequenced per donor, of which about 18% were non-productive.

Library preparation employed the immunoSEQ multiplex PCR assay. The multiplex PCR relied on a mix of 60 forward primers for TCR Vbeta segments and 13 reverse primers for TCR Jbeta segments. A multiplex PCR assay on genomic DNA amplified the CDR3 region of rearranged TCR beta genes. The Illumina HiSeq System was used to sequence the amplified TCR beta libraries as 87-base-pair reads. As for the authors' bioinformatics: A later analysis counted around 72 million unique TCR beta chains across the 600 to 850 repertoires, and some 11 million of these chains were shared by at least two donors. Raw reads were error-corrected and collapsed into unique sequences with a nearest-neighbor algorithm that merged closely related sequences to remove PCR and sequencing errors. Alignment of CDR3 sequences to IMGT reference sequences was used to assign V, D and J gene segments. Each retained sequence needed at least a six-nucleotide match to both a V gene segment and a J gene segment. Rearrangements were called productive when the CDR3 lacked stop codons and stayed in frame with V and J; all others were non-productive. Following IMGT convention, CDR3 was defined as the stretch from the second conserved V-encoded cysteine up to the conserved J-encoded phenylalanine. The earlier analysis of approximately 500 of the donors excluded sequences that lacked an unambiguous match to a single V gene segment. An earlier analysis of 587 of the donors called V segments functional above 56.7% productive rearrangements and segregating when the between-donor standard deviation exceeded 5%. A statistical classification framework was developed to diagnose cytomegalovirus status using the catalog of TCR beta chain sequences. In a later analysis, TCR nucleotide sequences were compared against IMGT/GENE-DB human TR gene sequences so that V and J genes could be assigned. In a later analysis, CDR3 sequences and most-parsimonious VDJ recombination scenarios were assigned using the TCRdist pipeline. A later analysis defined each TCR beta chain by its CDR3 amino acid sequence plus V-gene family, and excluded reads lacking a unique V-gene family. To address suspected cross-contamination and a sequencing artifact, a later analysis removed over 500 highly shared, low-generation-probability nucleotide sequences. In a later analysis, a clonal expansion index for each public chain was calculated from normalized within-repertoire ranks of inferred template counts. In a later analysis, generation probabilities were computed with a VDJ recombination model fitted to out-of-frame rearrangements, and the resulting probabilities were checked against IGoR. In a later analysis, hypergeometric tests were used to score TCR-TCR, TCR-HLA and TCR-CMV co-occurrence, with a repertoire-size bias correction applied to TCR pairs. In a later analysis, false discovery rates were estimated by permuting HLA or CMV assignments 20 times. In a later analysis, co-occurring TCRs were grouped using DBSCAN, with TCRdist sequence similarity added in when clustering inside HLA-allele-positive subsets. Co-occurrence clustering excluded repertoires with fewer than 30,000 or more than 120,000 public chains, plus five with anomalous nucleotide sharing. The table was pulled from immuneACCESS by TCRdb, which kept in-frame rearrangements only. Such tables lose some clones; where checked, under half of the loss comes from unresolved V genes, and the rest has no known cause. V and J calls and clone size are those listed in that table; D and trimming were worked out from the DNA. In this sample the table shows 150,000 to 190,000 clones, about 80% of which occur a single time. Under 8.5% of the sample is in the top ten clones.

Here is what the overall study found, with its caveats: Because some donors lacked HLA typing at each locus, the association tests relied only on the typed subset. Assigning TCR associations to individual alleles was difficult when HLA alleles, especially DR and DQ, strongly co-occurred. This cohort had only TCR beta chains sequenced, and the lack of alpha or paired-chain data limited which features could be detected. In a later analysis, TCR association rates were found to vary across HLA loci, with the most associated TCRs seen for DRB1 alleles and the fewest for HLA-C alleles. A further reported finding was that TCR beta sequences accurately predicted the HLA-A and HLA-B alleles for most subjects in the first cohort. Most CMV-associated TCR beta chains appeared to be HLA-restricted in a later analysis, and the HLA associations seemed to be driven largely by CMV exposure. A later genetic analysis associated a missense DCLRE1C variant with V-gene and J-gene trimming of TCR beta chains, and an independent cohort replicated the association. Correlated functional status among segregating V segments might be attributable to linkage disequilibrium, but an unknown experimental factor could not be ruled out. An earlier analysis of around 600 of the donors showed that most TCR beta V segments appeared in productive rearrangements either about 90% or about 30% of the time, which broadly matched IMGT annotations. Cytomegalovirus status was reported to be diagnosed by the classifier with high specificity and sensitivity in both the original and validation cohorts. A cluster of highly shared sequence variants was judged likely to be a technical artifact of the sequencing pipeline. Roughly uniform sequencing depth across donors was assumed in presence/absence analyses, although this assumption may not hold. A total of roughly 160 TCR beta chains were listed by the study as associated with cytomegalovirus. Immune exposure information for the cohort was limited to CMV serostatus. A later analysis reported that several top co-occurrence clusters appeared linked to parvovirus B19, influenza, CMV and Epstein-Barr virus. Roughly 17 rarely observed V segments, including chromosome 9 orphons, were excluded from the earlier analysis of about 610 of the donors because counts were too low. While some public TCRs were present in many individuals, most TCR sequences turned up only very rarely across donors. In a later analysis, some 17,000 TCR beta sequences were associated with specific HLA alleles at a false discovery rate of 0.05. Compared with the roughly 600-donor mean, donors in an Asian-associated ancestry cluster had fewer N-insertions in productive TCRs, according to a later genetic analysis. Some IMGT-functional V segments, including TRBV6-2 and TRBV6-3, could not be told apart with the 87-base-pair reads, so those segments were excluded. According to the authors, the approach could potentially be generalized to other disease states and immunological phenotypes. Three of the identified cytomegalovirus-associated TCR beta chains were confirmed in vitro to be specific for cytomegalovirus antigens. Compared with equally common non-associated chains, HLA-associated TCR beta chains in a later analysis were more clonally expanded and had lower generation probabilities.

The cohort consisted of approximately 690 healthy bone marrow donors. Cohort members were all nominally healthy when sampled, although unrecorded immune exposures were likely present. The donor tested CMV seropositive and was one of the 289 seropositive cohort members. A peripheral blood sample was collected from each donor, and TCR beta sequencing was performed on peripheral blood mononuclear cells. The Qiagen DNeasy Blood Extraction Kit was used to extract genomic DNA from the blood cell samples. The CDR3 covers 17 residues, taking in both the cysteine and the phenylalanine. The only DNA kept is the CDR3, 51 bases in frame from the first base. The V and J ends are trimmed by 0 bases and 6 bases, leaving 21 bases between them. Reading the germline V gene gives CDR1 SGHDN and CDR2 FVKESK. Concerning this clone itself: Its antigen target is currently unknown. Base qualities are not at hand, and no much larger clone is one base apart.

The sequence joins TRBV14 to TRBJ2-7, with a weak D call of TRBD2 (5 bases match). The clonotype comes from a woman between 50 and 59 years old in good health and CMV-seropositive. Specimen: PBMCs. The CDR3 reads as follows: CASSQDGRTDLLGEQYF. The sequenced DNA is TGTGCCAGCAGCCAAGATGGAAGGACTGACCTTCTTGGCGAGCAGTACTTC.